This note documents a single T cell receptor beta chain sequence. The data stem from a study of blood T cell repertoires in COVID-19. Whole-study context: Sources were T cells, B-cell-depleted T cells, or PBMCs; the material itself was cDNA or gDNA.

Per the original data handling: Using reference gene primer amplification, nucleated cell counts were estimated. Libraries were prepared by immunoSEQ multiplex PCR; TCRdb keeps only in-frame clonotypes and omits some of them. For V, J and clone size, that table is used; D and trimming come from the DNA. Found here are some 94,000 clones, around 72% of them singletons; the top ten hold around 23%. Trimming took 3 bases from V and 5 from J; bases not matched to a gene: 7. This CDR3 is built from 17 residues. CDR1 is LNHNV, CDR2 YYDKDF, per germline (reference sequence). Sequencing was performed on peripheral blood. V and J are TRBV15 and TRBJ2-5; 15 positions agree with TRBD2. The sequence came from a woman aged 55-70 years in a cohort sampled during active or convalescent COVID-19. This CDR3 is CATSSGLAGGPQETQYF. The CDR3 DNA reads as TGTGCCACCAGCAGTGGACTAGCGGGGGGGCCCCAGGAGACCCAGTACTTC.